A single sample is the source of the 29 T cell receptor beta chains below, sequenced in a study of blood T cell repertoires in COVID-19. The method was immunoSEQ multiplex PCR; TCRdb's version includes in-frame clones alone and lacks a portion of them. This table holds some 83,000 clones, approximately 78% found once. Sequencing input: peripheral blood. These receptors were taken from a human donor in a cohort sampled during active COVID-19.

V is TRBV12-5 and J is TRBJ2-1, with TRBD2 matching 9 bases. The V and J ends lost 6 bases and 4 bases, in that order; junction bases with no gene match: 13. The CDR3 loop spans 17 amino acids. CDR1 LGHNT and CDR2 FRNRAP come from the germline V gene. The CDR3 spells CASGNERRGLAYNEQFF. In DNA form, the CDR3 reads TGTGCTAGTGGCAACGAGCGCCGTGGACTAGCGTACAATGAGCAGTTCTTC.

The chain employs TRBV7-9 and TRBJ2-7; no definite D call. Germline V gene data show CDR1 as SEHNR and CDR2 as FQNEAQ (reference sequence). The CDR3 length is 12 residues. V was clipped by 6 bases and J by 5 bases, with 11 bases between them. The CDR3 DNA reads TGTGCCAGCAGAAATCTGGGCCACGAGCAGTACTTC. Amino acids: CASRNLGHEQYF. The variable domain in full, with the rest retrieved from reference TRBV7-9 and TRBJ2-7, is DTGVSQNPRHKITKRGQNVTFRCDPISEHNRLYWYRQTLGQGPEFLTYFQNEAQLEKSRLLSDRFSAERPKGSFSTLEIQRTEQGDSAMYLCASRNLGHEQYFGPGTRLTVT.

The V gene is TRBV19, the J gene TRBJ2-3, with 8 bases aligning to TRBD1. Unmatched junction bases numbered 4, after V lost 8 bases and J lost 3 bases. The CDR3 is 13 amino acids. Germline V CDR1 and CDR2: LNHDA, SQIVND (reference sequence). The CDR3 sequence: CASARTGTDTQYF. CDR3 nucleotides: TGTGCCAGTGCCCGGACAGGGACAGATACGCAGTATTTT.

The chain joins TRBV3-1 (or the pseudogene TRBV3-2) to TRBJ2-2; D gene ambiguous. V lost 0 bases and J lost 0, with 11 bases in between. The CDR3 has 17 amino acids. Germline V lookup: CDR1 LGHDT, CDR2 YNNKEL (reference sequence). CDR3 protein: CASSQDLNYPNTGELFF. The CDR3 DNA follows: TGTGCCAGCAGCCAAGATCTAAACTACCCGAACACCGGGGAGCTGTTTTTT.

The chain employs TRBV19 and TRBJ2-1, with 8 bases aligning to TRBD1. Germline CDR1 LNHDA, CDR2 SQIVND (reference sequence). The CDR3 runs 16 residues. With 3 bases clipped from V and 3 bases from J, the junction kept 7 bases outside the gene matches. As DNA, the CDR3 is TGTGCCAGTAGTATGAAGACAGGGACAGGCTACAATGAGCAGTTCTTC. Translated, it gives CASSMKTGTGYNEQFF.

Regarding this clone: At one boundary the junction diverges from the germline segment, which might be a read error. The chain has TRBV7-7 and TRBJ2-5, with unresolved D. CDR1 is SSHAT and CDR2 is FNYEAQ in the germline V gene (reference sequence). The CDR3 runs 14 residues. The CDR3 DNA reads as TGTGCTAGCAGCTTAGGAAACTTCCAAGAGACCCAGTACTTC. Amino acids: CASSLGNFQETQYF.

This chain links TRBV5-1 with TRBJ1-2; TRBD1 is a possible D gene (6 bases). Germline CDR1 SGHRS, CDR2 YFSETQ. CDR3 size: 15 residues. The V end lost 3 bases, the J end lost 4 bases, and 16 bases lay between the germline ends. CDR3 sequence: CASSSGDSWVYGYTF. CDR3 DNA sequence: TGCGCCAGCAGCTCAGGGGATTCTTGGGTCTATGGCTACACCTTC.

This chain joins TRBV18 and TRBJ2-7; 13 bases fit TRBD2. With V trimmed by 0 bases and J by 0 bases, 5 bases remained unmatched. From germline, CDR1 is KGHSH and CDR2 LQKENI. This CDR3 has 18 residues. CDR3 coding DNA: TGTGCCAGCTCACCACCGGGACTAGCGGGGAGGAGCTCCTACGAGCAGTACTTC. Protein: CASSPPGLAGRSSYEQYF.

This sequence joins TRBV7-2 and TRBJ2-7, with a possible D match to TRBD2 (6 bases). Trimming stripped 4 bases from V and 3 bases from J, with 13 bases between. The CDR3 sequence is 14 residues long. Per the germline V gene, CDR1 is SGHTA and CDR2 is FQGNSA. Here the CDR3 reads CASSSGVGGYEQYF. The CDR3 nucleotides are TGTGCCAGCAGCTCTGGCGTGGGGGGCTACGAGCAGTACTTC.

The chain has TRBV11-2 and TRBJ2-3, with D possibly being TRBD2 (6 bases). There are 14 residues in the CDR3. The germline gives CDR1 SGHAT, CDR2 FQNNGV. Trimming removed 7 bases at V and 2 bases at J, with 13 bases between. The CDR3 protein is CASKPGLDTDTQYF. The CDR3 DNA follows: TGTGCCAGCAAACCGGGACTTGACACAGATACGCAGTATTTT.

This chain joins TRBV23-1 and TRBJ2-3, with a weak D call TRBD1 (6 bases). TRBV23-1 is classed as an ORF, of uncertain function. Trimming removed 3 bases from V and 2 bases from J, with 12 bases in between. CDR3 size: 15 residues. The DNA of the CDR3 is TGCGCCAGCAGTCACTTGGGACATCTCACAGATACGCAGTATTTT. Translation gives CASSHLGHLTDTQYF.

This clone was seen once. The rearrangement uses TRBV6-6 and TRBJ2-4, with TRBD1 matching over 10 bases. V gave up 5 bases and J gave up 6 bases; unmatched junction bases: 13. The germline CDR1 and CDR2 sequences are MNHNY and SVGAGI (reference sequence). There are 17 residues in the CDR3. CDR3: CASSRRTGGIVGNIQYF. DNA for the CDR3: TGTGCCAGCAGTCGCAGGACAGGGGGTATAGTTGGAAACATTCAGTACTTC.

This clone was counted a few times. V gene TRBV5-5 combines with J gene TRBJ2-7; tentatively, D is TRBD1 (6 bases). Germline-derived CDR1 and CDR2 are SGHKS and YYEKEE (reference sequence). The CDR3 length is 15 residues. V was pared by 1 base and J by 2 bases, with 13 bases between. The CDR3 protein is CASSLRPGDPYEQYF. The DNA for the CDR3 is TGTGCCAGCAGCTTGAGGCCAGGGGATCCCTACGAGCAGTACTTC.

The genes are TRBV30 and TRBJ1-2, with TRBD1 matching over 7 bases. Germline V gene data show CDR1 as GTSNPN and CDR2 as SVGIG (reference sequence). J gave up 4 bases and V 1 base, and 9 bases lay outside the gene matches. CDR3 size: 15 residues. CDR3 sequence reads: CAWSAGAGGAYGYTF. CDR3 coding DNA: TGTGCCTGGAGTGCCGGGGCAGGGGGAGCCTATGGCTACACCTTC.

V and J are TRBV7-2 and TRBJ2-3; the D gene is possibly TRBD1 (6 bases). CDR1 SGHTA and CDR2 FQGNSA come from the germline V gene. This CDR3 spans 15 amino acids. The V gene lost 2 bases and the J gene lost 6 bases, with 15 bases spanning the gap. The CDR3 loop reads CASSLTLQGWDTQYF. The CDR3 nucleotides read TGTGCCAGCAGCTTAACCCTACAGGGTTGGGATACGCAGTATTTT.

The genes are TRBV6-5 and TRBJ1-2; maybe TRBD1 (6 bases). The CDR3 loop spans 14 amino acids. V was trimmed by 7 bases and J by 3 bases, leaving 15 bases between them. Germline V gene lookup returns CDR1 MNHEY and CDR2 SVGAGI. DNA for the CDR3: TGTGCCAGCACCGGCCCGGACAGCTACTATGGCTACACCTTC. Translating it yields CASTGPDSYYGYTF.

The rearrangement links TRBV30 to TRBJ2-3; unclear D gene. The ends were cut back, 1 base at V and 4 bases at J, with 6 bases in the middle. In germline, CDR1 is GTSNPN, CDR2 SVGIG (reference sequence). The CDR3 runs to 12 residues. CDR3 loop: CAWSASPDTQYF. Here the CDR3 DNA reads TGTGCCTGGAGTGCTTCTCCAGATACGCAGTATTTT. Drawing the rest from reference TRBV30 and TRBJ2-3, the complete variable domain is SQTIHQWPATLVQPVGSPLSLECTVEGTSNPNLYWYRQAAGRGLQLLFYSVGIGQISSEVPQNLSASRPQDRQFILSSKKLLLSDSGFYLCAWSASPDTQYFGPGTRLTVL.

The CDR3 loop reads CASVETSGGVYNEQFF. DNA of the CDR3: TGTGCCAGCGTCGAGACTAGCGGGGGGGTTTACAATGAGCAGTTCTTC. The chain is built from TRBV28 and TRBJ2-1; the match to TRBD2 covers 14 bases. The germline V gene has CDR1 MDHEN and CDR2 SYDVKM. This CDR3 has 16 residues. Trimming removed 8 bases from V and 4 bases from J; junction bases left unmatched: 7.

The V gene is TRBV28, the J gene TRBJ1-6; 8 bases map to TRBD1. Trimming took 2 bases from V and 7 from J; bases not matched to a gene: 4. Germline CDR1 reads MDHEN; CDR2 reads SYDVKM. This CDR3 comprises 15 residues. The CDR3 sequence is CASSLLTGANSPLHF. DNA of the CDR3: TGTGCCAGCAGTTTACTGACAGGGGCGAATTCACCCCTCCACTTT.

The chain is built from TRBV2 and TRBJ1-2; D is unclear. This CDR3 region has 14 residues. V was pared by 1 base and J by 7 bases, with 13 bases between. The germline CDR1 and CDR2 sequences are SNHLY and FYNNEI. In DNA, the CDR3 is TGTGCCAGCAGTGAAGTTATTTTGGCCGTTGGCTACACCTTC. Its protein product is CASSEVILAVGYTF.

CDR3: CASSEGATDTQYF. The CDR3, as DNA: TGTGCCAGCAGTGAGGGGGCCACGGATACGCAGTATTTT. The chain links TRBV6-4 to TRBJ2-3; a weak D match, TRBD1 (6 bases). This CDR3 has 13 residues. The germline V gene has CDR1 MRHNA and CDR2 SNTAGT. The ends were cut back, 3 bases at V and 6 bases at J, with 10 bases in the middle.

This chain joins TRBV9 and TRBJ1-6, with 10 bases aligning to TRBD1. This CDR3 has 15 residues. With V trimmed by 3 bases and J by 10 bases, 7 bases remained unmatched. Germline V gene sequence: CDR1 SGDLS, CDR2 YYNGEE. CDR3 residues: CASSDGTGVRSPLHF. CDR3 bases: TGTGCCAGCAGCGACGGGACAGGGGTAAGGTCACCCCTCCACTTT.

The genes are TRBV6-6 and TRBJ1-5; 7 bases line up with TRBD1. The CDR3 contains 15 residues. CDR1 and CDR2 from the germline V gene are MNHNY and SVGAGI (reference sequence). Unmatched junction bases numbered 10, after V lost 7 bases and J lost 4 bases. CDR3 nucleotides: TGTGCCAGCACCCCGGGACAGATCACTAATCAGCCCCAGCATTTT. It codes for CASTPGQITNQPQHF.

The chain couples TRBV5-1 to TRBJ2-1; TRBD1 agrees at 9 bases. Losses at the gene ends were 2 bases for V and 6 bases for J; bases not matched to a gene: 12. The length of the CDR3 is 17 residues. Germline loops: CDR1 SGHRS, CDR2 YFSETQ. The CDR3 loop reads CASSFGGGTGGFNEQFF. The CDR3, as DNA: TGCGCCAGCAGCTTCGGAGGTGGCACAGGGGGCTTCAATGAGCAGTTCTTC.

The genes are TRBV9 and TRBJ2-2; possibly TRBD1 for D (6 bases). Trimming left V 3 bases short and J 5 bases short, with 8 bases between. This CDR3 region has 13 residues. The germline V gene has CDR1 SGDLS and CDR2 YYNGEE. CDR3 bases: TGTGCCAGCAGCGCCCAGGGGACCGGGGAGCTGTTTTTT. Protein: CASSAQGTGELFF.

This rearrangement joins TRBV2 to TRBJ2-5; TRBD2 agrees at 12 bases. This CDR3 region has 17 residues. Per germline, CDR1 SNHLY and CDR2 FYNNEI. Trimming took 5 bases from V and 3 from J; bases not matched to a gene: 10. The CDR3 region has the DNA TGTGCCAGCAGTCCCCGGCTAGCGGGGGGGCTTGAAGAGACCCAGTACTTC. Encoded protein: CASSPRLAGGLEETQYF.

The V call is TRBV3-1 (or the pseudogene TRBV3-2), the J call TRBJ1-5, with a weak D call TRBD1 (6 bases). The V end lost 0 bases, the J end lost 7 bases, and 16 bases lay between the germline ends. Looked up from germline, CDR1 is LGHDT and CDR2 is YNNKEL (reference sequence). This CDR3 is 16 amino acids long. Here the CDR3 reads CASSQDRGAGGQPQHF. CDR3 DNA sequence: TGTGCCAGCAGCCAAGATCGGGGGGCAGGTGGGCAGCCCCAGCATTTT.

The genes are TRBV7-8 and TRBJ2-7, with 13 positions matching TRBD2. Germline CDR1 is SGHVS and CDR2 is FQNEAQ. This CDR3 comprises 16 residues. Trimming took 5 bases from V and 4 from J; bases not matched to a gene: 8. DNA of the CDR3: TGTGCCAGCAGCCATGGACTAGCGGGGGATGCTTACGAGCAGTACTTC. Protein product: CASSHGLAGDAYEQYF.

This sequence joins TRBV5-1 and TRBJ2-7; no definite D call. The CDR3 contains 13 residues. Germline CDR1 reads SGHRS; CDR2 reads YFSETQ. V was shortened by 1 base and J by 3 bases, with 8 bases between the two germline ends. As DNA, the CDR3 is TGCGCCAGCAGCTTGTGGTCCGGCTACGAGCAGTACTTC. Protein: CASSLWSGYEQYF.